These 16 T cell receptor beta chains share one sample of origin, sequenced in a study of blood T cell repertoires in COVID-19. Some clones are missing from TCRdb's copy, which holds only in-frame ones; the method was immunoSEQ multiplex PCR. The table records about 130,000 clones, approximately 90% of them present only once. Sequencing was done on a sample of peripheral blood. The receptors were sampled from a man between 45 and 60 years old with acute or convalescent COVID-19.

The V call is TRBV6-5, the J call TRBJ1-2; 8 nucleotides line up with TRBD1. This CDR3 has 14 residues. Germline V gene data show CDR1 as MNHEY and CDR2 as SVGAGI. J gave up 0 bases and V 5 bases, and 2 bases lay outside the gene matches. Written as DNA, the CDR3 is TGTGCCAGCAGTATGACAGGGGCTAACTATGGCTACACCTTC. It translates to CASSMTGANYGYTF.

This chain connects TRBV14 to TRBJ2-1, with D possibly TRBD2 on 6 matching bases. The CDR3 spans 13 residues. In germline, CDR1 is SGHDN, CDR2 FVKESK. The germline V and J ends were trimmed by 7 bases and 3 bases, with 10 bases remaining between them. Written as DNA, the CDR3 is TGTGCCAGCAAACGGGAGAACTACAATGAGCAGTTCTTC. The encoded protein is CASKRENYNEQFF.

The V and J genes are TRBV18 and TRBJ2-4; 10 positions agree with TRBD2. J gave up 9 bases and V 3 bases, and 14 bases lay outside the gene matches. The CDR3 runs to 17 residues. CDR1 is KGHSH, CDR2 LQKENI, per germline. CDR3 residues: CASSPETSGRKEGIQYF. Written as DNA, the CDR3 is TGTGCCAGCTCACCCGAGACTAGCGGGCGTAAAGAGGGCATTCAGTACTTC.

The chain joins TRBV28 to TRBJ1-5; 9 bases match TRBD1. Germline CDR1 and CDR2: MDHEN and SYDVKM. There are 16 residues in the CDR3. The junction had 9 bases not matched to a gene; V was cut back by 4 bases and J by 5 bases. The CDR3 nucleotides are TGTGCCAGCAGTTCTACCCCGGGACAGGGCTATCAGCCCCAGCATTTT. It is translated as CASSSTPGQGYQPQHF.

The CDR3 DNA follows: TGTGCCAGCAGTAAAACTCCGGGACAGAATTCACCCCTCCACTTT. Its protein product is CASSKTPGQNSPLHF. The rearrangement links TRBV6-5 to TRBJ1-6, with 7 positions matching TRBD1. Trimming at V came to 5 bases and at J to 7 bases, leaving 8 bases not matched to a gene. Germline-derived CDR1 and CDR2 are MNHEY and SVGAGI. The CDR3 contains 15 residues.

V usage is TRBV6-5 and J usage is TRBJ1-3; a possible D gene is TRBD1 (5 bases). V lost 9 bases and J 3 bases, leaving 12 bases between the germline ends. The CDR3 contains 13 residues. Germline CDR1 MNHEY, CDR2 SVGAGI. CDR3 nucleotides: TGTGCCAGTCGTCGGGGGGTTGGAAACACCATATATTTT. This sequence encodes CASRRGVGNTIYF.

This rearrangement joins TRBV3-1 (or the pseudogene TRBV3-2) to TRBJ1-1; D is unresolved. The ends were cut back, 1 base at V and 5 bases at J, with 14 bases in the middle. Germline CDR1 and CDR2: LGHDT and YNNKEL (reference sequence). The CDR3 covers 15 residues. The CDR3 sequence: CASSQGIWADTEAFF. The DNA for the CDR3 is TGTGCCAGCAGCCAAGGGATTTGGGCAGATACTGAAGCTTTCTTT.

The rearrangement links TRBV5-1 to TRBJ2-6; TRBD1 matches 9 bases. The CDR3 loop spans 18 amino acids. Germline V lookup: CDR1 SGHRS, CDR2 YFSETQ. Trimming at V came to 0 bases and at J to 0 bases, leaving 4 bases not matched to a gene. Here the CDR3 reads CASSLVETGGSGANVLTF. The DNA of the CDR3 is TGCGCCAGCAGCTTGGTAGAGACAGGGGGCTCTGGGGCCAACGTCCTGACTTTC.

The CDR3 loop is CASTSLRTEIRDIQYF. The CDR3 nucleotides are TGTGCCAGTACCTCGTTGAGGACAGAGATTAGGGACATTCAGTACTTC. V and J are TRBV19 and TRBJ2-4, with D tentatively TRBD1 (6 bases). Trimming pared 7 bases from V and 8 bases from J, leaving 24 bases between. This CDR3 spans 16 amino acids. The germline gives CDR1 LNHDA, CDR2 SQIVND (reference sequence).

This chain connects TRBV5-1 to TRBJ2-3; D may be TRBD1 (7 bases). Germline lookup yields CDR1 SGHRS and CDR2 YFSETQ. V was pared by 0 bases and J by 3 bases, with 14 bases between. The CDR3 has 16 amino acids. In DNA form, the CDR3 reads TGCGCCAGCAGCTTGGCAGGGGGGACAGTAACAGATACGCAGTATTTT. Its protein product is CASSLAGGTVTDTQYF.

V is TRBV3-1 (or the pseudogene TRBV3-2) and J is TRBJ2-3; TRBD2 matches at 14 bases. Germline CDR1 and CDR2: LGHDT and YNNKEL (reference sequence). V was clipped by 2 bases and J by 2 bases; unmatched bases: 15. The CDR3 consists of 21 residues. The CDR3 DNA reads as TGTGCCAGCAGCCAATTCACAGCGCCTGGACTAGCGGGAGGAAACACAGATACGCAGTATTTT. This encodes CASSQFTAPGLAGGNTDTQYF.

The chain uses TRBV7-9 and TRBJ1-1; D call uncertain. The V gene lost 5 bases and the J gene lost 1 base, with 5 bases spanning the gap. The germline V gene has CDR1 SEHNR and CDR2 FQNEAQ (reference sequence). The CDR3 totals 12 residues. CDR3 DNA: TGTGCCAGCAGCGTCAAGAACACTGAAGCTTTCTTT. Translating gives CASSVKNTEAFF.

The gene calls are TRBV10-3 and TRBJ1-2, with TRBD1 matching over 7 bases. V shed 6 bases, J shed 0 bases, and the junction held 4 bases outside the gene matches. The CDR3 loop spans 14 amino acids. CDR1 is ENHRY and CDR2 is SYGVKD in the germline V gene. The CDR3 loop reads CAISPDRTNYGYTF. As DNA, the CDR3 is TGTGCCATCAGCCCGGACAGGACTAACTATGGCTACACCTTC.

J is TRBJ1-2 and V is TRBV10-2; 12 bases align to TRBD1. The CDR3 is made up of 16 amino acids. V was clipped by 7 bases and J by 4 bases; unmatched bases: 10. The germline CDR1 and CDR2 sequences are WSHSY and SAAADI. The CDR3, as DNA: TGCGCCAGCATGGGACAGGGGGCGACCTTTGGCTATGGCTACACCTTC. Translating it yields CASMGQGATFGYGYTF.

This rearrangement joins TRBV6-4 to TRBJ1-6; D possibly corresponds to TRBD1 (6 bases). Per the germline V gene, CDR1 is MRHNA and CDR2 is SNTAGT. Trimming pared 4 bases from V and 6 bases from J, leaving 10 bases between. The CDR3 sequence is 14 residues long. The CDR3 DNA reads as TGTGCCAGCAGTGGTGGACAGCTTAATTCACCCCTCCACTTT. As protein: CASSGGQLNSPLHF.

The V gene is TRBV27, the J gene TRBJ1-1; the D gene is possibly TRBD1 (6 bases). This CDR3 has 14 amino acids. Germline assignment: CDR1 MNHEY and CDR2 SMNVEV (reference sequence). Trimming stripped 4 bases from V and 4 bases from J, with 13 bases between. The CDR3 DNA sequence: TGTGCCAGCAGTTCCGCCGGACAGTCCACTGAAGCTTTCTTT. It is translated as CASSSAGQSTEAFF.